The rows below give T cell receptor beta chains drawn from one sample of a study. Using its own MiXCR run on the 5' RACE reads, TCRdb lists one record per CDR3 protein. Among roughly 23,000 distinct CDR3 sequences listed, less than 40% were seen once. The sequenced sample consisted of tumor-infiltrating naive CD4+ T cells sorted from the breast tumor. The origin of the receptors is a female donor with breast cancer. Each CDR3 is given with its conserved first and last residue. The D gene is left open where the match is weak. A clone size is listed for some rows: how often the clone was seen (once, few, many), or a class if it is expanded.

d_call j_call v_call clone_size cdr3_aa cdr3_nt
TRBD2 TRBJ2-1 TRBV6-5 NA CASSFSGSPYNEQFF TGTGCCAGCAGTTTTAGCGGGAGCCCCTACAATGAGCAGTTCTTC
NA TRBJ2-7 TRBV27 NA CASSFTCQPHF TGTGCCAGCAGTTTCACATGCCAACCCCACTTC
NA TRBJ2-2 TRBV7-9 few CASSPQLGDGELFF TGTGCCAGCAGCCCCCAACTGGGGGACGGGGAGCTGTTTTTT
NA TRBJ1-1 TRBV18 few CASSPPPLNTEAFF TGTGCCAGCTCACCTCCGCCGTTGAACACTGAAGCTTTCTTT
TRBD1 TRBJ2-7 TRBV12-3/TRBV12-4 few CASSEAGTAAYEQYF TGTGCCAGCAGTGAGGCCGGGACAGCCGCCTACGAGCAGTACTTC
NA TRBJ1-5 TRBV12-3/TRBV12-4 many CASSLRGRDSNQPQHF TGTGCCAGCAGTTTACGAGGGCGAGATAGCAATCAGCCCCAGCATTTT
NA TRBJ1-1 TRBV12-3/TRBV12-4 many CASRARENEAFF TGTGCCAGCAGAGCCAGGGAAAATGAAGCTTTCTTT
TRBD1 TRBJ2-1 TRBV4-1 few CASSQVQGGQVRGEQFF TGCGCCAGCAGCCAAGTTCAGGGGGGACAGGTTAGGGGTGAGCAGTTCTTC
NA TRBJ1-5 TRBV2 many CASRRDGNQPQHF TGTGCCAGCAGGAGGGACGGCAATCAGCCCCAGCATTTT
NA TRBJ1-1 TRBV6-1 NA CASTEGDYANTEAFF TGTGCCAGCACCGAAGGGGACTACGCGAACACTGAAGCTTTCTTT
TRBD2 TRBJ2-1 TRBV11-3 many CASSFSSGSGNEQFF TGTGCCAGCAGCTTTTCAAGCGGGAGCGGCAATGAGCAGTTCTTC
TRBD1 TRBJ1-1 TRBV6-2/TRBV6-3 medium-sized CASSKGQGYGNTEAFF TGTGCCAGCAGTAAAGGACAGGGGTACGGAAACACTGAAGCTTTCTTT
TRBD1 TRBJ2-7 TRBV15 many CATSKDRLPYEQYF TGTGCCACCAGCAAGGACAGGCTCCCCTACGAGCAGTACTTC
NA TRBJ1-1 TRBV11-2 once CASSLVARPNTEAFF TGTGCCAGCAGCTTAGTCGCACGGCCGAACACTGAAGCTTTCTTT
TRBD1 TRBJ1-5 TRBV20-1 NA CSAQVGQGTSNQPQHF TGCAGTGCCCAGGTCGGACAGGGAACCAGCAATCAGCCCCAGCATTTT
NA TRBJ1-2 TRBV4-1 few CASSQDPLQGYLSGYTF TGCGCCAGCAGCCAAGATCCCCTCCAGGGTTATCTCTCTGGCTACACCTTC
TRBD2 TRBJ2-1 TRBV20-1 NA CSAPSGTGGPWGEQFF TGCAGTGCTCCGTCGGGAACGGGAGGGCCGTGGGGGGAGCAGTTCTTC
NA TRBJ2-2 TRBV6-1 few CASSDVQGYTGELFF TGTGCCAGCAGTGATGTACAGGGCTACACCGGGGAGCTGTTTTTT
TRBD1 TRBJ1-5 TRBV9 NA CASSVGTDDQPPHF TGTGCCAGCAGCGTTGGGACAGATGACCAGCCCCCGCATTTT
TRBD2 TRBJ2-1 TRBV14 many CASSQVPSGVMADEQFF TGTGCCAGCAGCCAAGTCCCTAGCGGGGTGATGGCGGATGAGCAGTTCTTC
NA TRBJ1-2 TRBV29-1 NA CSVVSSIINYGYTF TGCAGCGTTGTTAGTTCCATCATTAACTATGGCTACACCTTC
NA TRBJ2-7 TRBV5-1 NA CASSLVGEYEQYF TGCGCCAGCAGCTTGGTCGGCGAATACGAGCAGTACTTC
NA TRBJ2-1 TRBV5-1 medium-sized CASSFITGLNNEQFF TGCGCCAGCAGCTTCATTACAGGGTTAAACAATGAGCAGTTCTTC
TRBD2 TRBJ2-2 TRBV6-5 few CASSSSGGITGELFF TGTGCCAGCAGTAGTAGCGGGGGGATCACCGGGGAGCTGTTTTTT
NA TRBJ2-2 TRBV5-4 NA CASSLGWGAGELFF TGTGCCAGCAGCTTAGGCTGGGGGGCCGGGGAGCTGTTTTTT
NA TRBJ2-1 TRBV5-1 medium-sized CASSLERANYNEQFF TGCGCCAGCAGCTTGGAGCGGGCCAACTACAATGAGCAGTTCTTC
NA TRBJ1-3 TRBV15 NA CATSRVGGSGNTIYF TGTGCCACCAGCAGAGTAGGGGGGTCTGGAAACACCATATATTTT
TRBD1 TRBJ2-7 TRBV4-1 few CASSESNRGSYEQYF TGCGCCAGCAGCGAAAGCAACAGGGGCTCCTACGAGCAGTACTTC
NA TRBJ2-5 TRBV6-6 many CASSYSGGPQETQYF TGTGCCAGCAGTTACTCCGGCGGGCCCCAAGAGACCCAGTACTTC
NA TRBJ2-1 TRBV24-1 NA CATSDSTVYQFF TGTGCCACCAGTGATTCGACAGTTTATCAGTTCTTC
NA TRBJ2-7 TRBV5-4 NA CASRTALSYEQYF TGTGCCAGCAGAACAGCGCTATCCTACGAGCAGTACTTC
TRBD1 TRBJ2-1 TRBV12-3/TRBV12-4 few CAIFGQGHGNEQFF TGTGCCATCTTTGGACAGGGACACGGCAATGAGCAGTTCTTC
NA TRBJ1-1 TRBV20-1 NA CSARTVNTEAFF TGCAGTGCTCGGACAGTAAACACTGAAGCTTTCTTT
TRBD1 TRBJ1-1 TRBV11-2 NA CASSQTGVVKAFF TGTGCCAGCAGCCAGACAGGGGTTGTGAAAGCTTTCTTT
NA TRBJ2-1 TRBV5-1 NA CASSLVGYNEQFF TGCGCCAGCAGCTTGGTCGGCTACAATGAGCAGTTCTTC
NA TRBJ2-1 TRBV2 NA CASSGSGGNNEQFF TGTGCCAGCAGTGGTTCCGGCGGGAACAATGAGCAGTTCTTC
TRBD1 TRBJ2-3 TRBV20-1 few CSAQGDLTDTQYF TGCAGTGCTCAGGGGGATCTCACAGATACGCAGTATTTT
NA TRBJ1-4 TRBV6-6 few CASSYSGQGLNEKLFF TGTGCCAGCAGTTACTCGGGGCAGGGCCTTAATGAAAAACTGTTTTTT
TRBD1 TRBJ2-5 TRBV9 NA CASSVGGTGQETQYF TGTGCCAGCAGCGTAGGAGGGACAGGCCAAGAGACCCAGTACTTC
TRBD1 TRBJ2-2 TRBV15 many CATSRGTGDTGELFF TGTGCCACCAGCCGCGGGACAGGGGACACCGGGGAGCTGTTTTTT
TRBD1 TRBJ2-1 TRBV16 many CASSHLQGGNNEQFF TGTGCCAGCAGCCATTTACAGGGGGGAAACAATGAGCAGTTCTTC
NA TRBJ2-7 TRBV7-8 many CASSLAGRRPYEQYF TGTGCCAGCAGCTTGGCGGGGCGGCGGCCCTACGAGCAGTACTTC
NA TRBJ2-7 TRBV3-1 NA CASSPRLGVSEQYF TGTGCCAGCAGCCCCAGGTTAGGAGTGTCTGAGCAGTACTTC
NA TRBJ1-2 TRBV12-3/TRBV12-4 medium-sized CASNRRTGYGYTF TGTGCCAGCAACAGGAGAACCGGCTATGGCTACACCTTC
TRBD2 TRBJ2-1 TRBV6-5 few CASSRTSARVEQFF TGTGCCAGCAGTAGAACTAGCGCGAGGGTTGAGCAGTTCTTC
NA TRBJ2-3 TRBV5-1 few CASSLALGGGDTQYF TGCGCCAGCAGCTTGGCCCTAGGGGGGGGAGATACGCAGTATTTT
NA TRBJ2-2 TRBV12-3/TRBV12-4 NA CASWGEHDSSVNTGELFF TGTGCCAGCTGGGGCGAACACGACTCCTCAGTGAACACCGGGGAGCTGTTTTTT
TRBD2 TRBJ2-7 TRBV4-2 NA CASSQGPGREIVNEQYF TGTGCCAGCAGCCAAGGCCCGGGGCGGGAGATAGTTAACGAGCAGTACTTC
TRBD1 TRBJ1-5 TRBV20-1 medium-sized CSAIRTGRDQPQHF TGCAGTGCTATAAGGACAGGTCGGGATCAGCCCCAGCATTTT
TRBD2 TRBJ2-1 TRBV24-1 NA CATSVGGGGAYDEQFF TGTGCCACCAGTGTTGGGGGGGGAGGAGCGTACGATGAGCAGTTCTTC
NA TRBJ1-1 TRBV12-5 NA CASGLRPGAWSTEAFF TGTGCTAGTGGTTTGAGGCCAGGGGCTTGGAGCACTGAAGCTTTCTTT
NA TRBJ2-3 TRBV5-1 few CASSLAGAITDTQYF TGCGCCAGCAGCTTGGCCGGGGCTATCACAGATACGCAGTATTTT
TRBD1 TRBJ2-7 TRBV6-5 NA CASNYSYRQGSYEQCF TGTGCCAGCAATTACTCCTACAGACAGGGATCCTACGAGCAGTGCTTC
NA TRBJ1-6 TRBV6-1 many CASSVDGDSPLHF TGTGCCAGCAGTGTGGACGGGGATTCACCCCTCCACTTT
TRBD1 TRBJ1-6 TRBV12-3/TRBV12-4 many CASSLRGGGGHNSPLHF TGTGCCAGCAGTTTGAGGGGTGGAGGGGGCCATAATTCACCCCTCCACTTT
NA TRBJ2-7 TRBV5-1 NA CASSPRPGDTSYEQHF TGCGCCAGCAGCCCCCGCCCCGGCGACACCTCCTACGAGCAGCACTTC
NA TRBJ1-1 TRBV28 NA CASNLGGLAFF TGTGCCAGCAACCTCGGCGGACTAGCTTTCTTT
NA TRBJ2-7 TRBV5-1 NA CASSPTWTPFSQAYEQYF TGCGCCAGCAGCCCGACGTGGACTCCTTTCAGCCAAGCCTACGAGCAGTACTTC